These 7 T cell receptor beta chains originate from one sample sequenced in a study of T cells in localized non-small cell lung cancer (TCRdb year 2020). The library was built by means of the immunoSEQ multiplex PCR assay. TCRdb stores this immuneACCESS table with in-frame sequences only. Part of the clones is absent; in the studies checked, under half of the shortfall reflects unresolved V genes, and no reason is known for the rest. In this sample the table shows roughly 13,000 clones, about 82% of which occur a single time. The ten top clones hold roughly 50% of the sample. The input for sequencing was peripheral blood, taken before any cancer treatment. These receptors were obtained from a male donor older than 55 with stage III lung adenocarcinoma.

The sample holds one count of this clone. This sequence joins TRBV19 and TRBJ2-5, with 7 bases identical to TRBD2. The CDR3 runs to 14 residues. V lost 4 bases to trimming and J lost 13 bases; unmatched junction nucleotides: 15. The germline V gene has CDR1 LNHDA and CDR2 SQIVND (reference sequence). For the CDR3, the DNA is TGTGCCAGTAGTAACGACGGGAGGACTTCCCGAAGGTACTTC. It encodes CASSNDGRTSRRYF. The full variable domain, in which reference TRBV19 and TRBJ2-5 provide the parts outside the CDR3, is DGGITQSPKYLFRKEGQNVTLSCEQNLNHDAMYWYRQDPGQGLRLIYYSQIVNDFQKGDIAEGYSVSREKKESFPLTVTSAQKNPTAFYLCASSNDGRTSRRYFGPGTRLLVL.

The rearrangement uses TRBV18 and TRBJ1-6; D call uncertain. Germline loops: CDR1 KGHSH, CDR2 LQKENI. V lost 2 bases, J lost 10 bases, and 6 bases lay in between. The CDR3 runs 12 residues. In DNA form, the CDR3 reads TGTGCCAGCTCACCAGAACGGTCACCCCTCCACTTT. It codes for CASSPERSPLHF.

The J gene is TRBJ1-2, the V gene TRBV5-6; TRBD1 is a possible D gene (5 bases). This CDR3 is built from 12 residues. CDR1 and CDR2 from the germline V gene are SGHDT and YYEEEE. With 3 bases removed from V and 7 bases from J, the gap between germline ends came to 10 bases. CDR3 in amino acids: CASSSAGFGYTF. CDR3 DNA sequence: TGTGCCAGCAGCTCGGCAGGGTTTGGCTACACCTTC.

This clone showed up just a few times. The gene calls are TRBV10-2 and TRBJ2-3; a possible D gene is TRBD2 (6 bases). There are 17 residues in the CDR3. CDR1 and CDR2 (germline): WSHSY, SAAADI. Trimming pared 4 bases from V and 2 bases from J, leaving 19 bases between. The CDR3 is CASSGGDGSGTTDTQYF. DNA of the CDR3: TGCGCCAGCAGTGGGGGGGATGGTAGCGGAACCACAGATACGCAGTATTTT.

V usage is TRBV18 and J usage is TRBJ1-1, with a weak D call TRBD1 (5 bases). The CDR3 length is 16 residues. The germline CDR1 and CDR2 sequences are KGHSH and LQKENI. V was clipped by 2 bases and J by 1 base, with 14 bases between them. The CDR3 here is CASSPREGSKNTEAFF. Here the CDR3 DNA reads TGTGCCAGCTCACCAAGGGAGGGGAGTAAGAACACTGAAGCTTTCTTT.

The chain has TRBV11-2 and TRBJ2-2; 8 bases line up with TRBD2. The V gene end was trimmed by 5 bases and the J gene end by 0 bases; junction bases not matched to a gene: 5. Germline V gene sequence: CDR1 SGHAT, CDR2 FQNNGV. CDR3 length: 16 amino acids. CDR3 nucleotides: TGTGCCAGCAGCACCTCTAGCGGGTCGAACACCGGGGAGCTGTTTTTT. This translates into CASSTSSGSNTGELFF.

The chain employs TRBV7-2 and TRBJ1-1; D call uncertain. The CDR3 contains 12 residues. Germline V gene lookup returns CDR1 SGHTA and CDR2 FQGNSA. V gave up 1 base and J gave up 10 bases, with 10 bases separating them. The CDR3 nucleotides are TGTGCCAGCAGCTTAGATGGAGGACTAGCTTTCTTT. Translating gives CASSLDGGLAFF.